These T cell receptor beta chains were read from a single sample in a study of blood T cell repertoires in COVID-19. Assay used: immunoSEQ multiplex PCR; TCRdb lists only in-frame clones, some missing. The table shows roughly 160,000 clones, with under 90% occurring only once. The sample consisted of PBMCs or T cells enriched from blood (not recorded which). Receptor source: a man aged 50-59 years who had recovered from COVID-19. The CDR3 runs from the conserved cysteine through the conserved F or W. The D gene is left open where the match is weak. Rows give clone size only sometimes, using once, few, many, or a class for an expanded clone.

v_gene: TRBV2; len: 13; j_gene: TRBJ2-7; d_gene: -; abundance: -; CDR3nt: TGTGCCAGCAGAGTACAGGGAAACTACGAGCAGTACTTC; CDR3aa: CASRVQGNYEQYF
v_gene: TRBV19; len: 14; j_gene: TRBJ2-7; d_gene: -; abundance: -; CDR3nt: TGTGCCAGTAGTTTTCGGGGTCTCGCCTACGAGCAGTACTTC; CDR3aa: CASSFRGLAYEQYF
v_gene: TRBV24-1; len: 15; j_gene: TRBJ1-4; d_gene: TRBD1; abundance: -; CDR3nt: TGTGCCACCGCGAGCGCCGGGACAGGGTCTGAAAAACTGTTTTTT; CDR3aa: CATASAGTGSEKLFF
v_gene: TRBV9; len: 13; j_gene: TRBJ1-1; d_gene: -; abundance: -; CDR3nt: TGTGCCAGCAGCGTAGACGGGGACACTGAAGCTTTCTTT; CDR3aa: CASSVDGDTEAFF
v_gene: TRBV6-5; len: 15; j_gene: TRBJ2-2; d_gene: -; abundance: -; CDR3nt: TGTGCCAGCATCCCTATCGGGGGTTCCACCGGGGAGCTGTTTTTT; CDR3aa: CASIPIGGSTGELFF
v_gene: TRBV4-1; len: 20; j_gene: TRBJ1-5; d_gene: -; abundance: -; CDR3nt: TGCGCCAGCAGCCAAGACTTTTGGGGGGACCTTCTTAAGGGCAATCAGCCCCAGCATTTT; CDR3aa: CASSQDFWGDLLKGNQPQHF
v_gene: TRBV5-5; len: 15; j_gene: TRBJ2-4; d_gene: TRBD2; abundance: -; CDR3nt: TGTGCCAGCAGCCCGGGGGGGTTAGCCAAAAACATTCAGTACTTC; CDR3aa: CASSPGGLAKNIQYF
v_gene: TRBV7-3; len: 15; j_gene: TRBJ2-3; d_gene: -; abundance: few; CDR3nt: TGTGCCAGCAGCCAAAAGGCAGGCCTCGCAGATACGCAGTATTTT; CDR3aa: CASSQKAGLADTQYF
v_gene: TRBV6-6; len: 12; j_gene: TRBJ2-7; d_gene: -; abundance: -; CDR3nt: TGTGCCAGCACCGGGACTGTCTACGAGCAGTACTTC; CDR3aa: CASTGTVYEQYF
v_gene: TRBV21-1; len: 15; j_gene: TRBJ1-2; d_gene: -; abundance: -; CDR3nt: TGTGCCAGCAGCAAAGACCTCCGGGAAAACTATGGCTACACCTTC; CDR3aa: CASSKDLRENYGYTF
v_gene: TRBV5-5; len: 14; j_gene: TRBJ1-1; d_gene: -; abundance: -; CDR3nt: TGTGCCAGCAGCCGGTACCTGGAGGACACTGAAGCTTTCTTT; CDR3aa: CASSRYLEDTEAFF
v_gene: TRBV19; len: 13; j_gene: TRBJ1-3; d_gene: -; abundance: -; CDR3nt: TGTGCCAGTAGTAGGACAGCTGGAAACACCATATATTTT; CDR3aa: CASSRTAGNTIYF
v_gene: TRBV6-2/TRBV6-3; len: 17; j_gene: TRBJ2-2; d_gene: -; abundance: -; CDR3nt: TGTGCCAGCAGTAGCTACCAATTCAGGGGTAACACCGGGGAGCTGTTTTTT; CDR3aa: CASSSYQFRGNTGELFF
v_gene: TRBV18; len: 16; j_gene: TRBJ2-7; d_gene: TRBD1; abundance: -; CDR3nt: TGTGCCAGCTCCCCCCCAGCTGGACAGGGGCCCTACGAGCAGTACTTC; CDR3aa: CASSPPAGQGPYEQYF
v_gene: TRBV2; len: 12; j_gene: TRBJ1-1; d_gene: -; abundance: -; CDR3nt: TGTGCCAGCAGTGAGGTCCAGGGTGAAGCTTTCTTT; CDR3aa: CASSEVQGEAFF
v_gene: TRBV5-5; len: 15; j_gene: TRBJ2-7; d_gene: TRBD2; abundance: -; CDR3nt: TGTGCCAGCAGCCGTAGCGGGGGGCCTTCCTACGAGCAGTACTTC; CDR3aa: CASSRSGGPSYEQYF
v_gene: TRBV18; len: 14; j_gene: TRBJ1-6; d_gene: -; abundance: -; CDR3nt: TGTGCCAGCTCACCACCCGAGAGTAATTCACCCCTCCACTTT; CDR3aa: CASSPPESNSPLHF
v_gene: TRBV6-5; len: 15; j_gene: TRBJ2-7; d_gene: -; abundance: -; CDR3nt: TGTGCCAGCAGCCAGGACAGTCGGGCGGTCTACGAGCAGTACTTC; CDR3aa: CASSQDSRAVYEQYF
v_gene: TRBV29-1; len: 14; j_gene: TRBJ1-5; d_gene: TRBD1; abundance: -; CDR3nt: TGCAGCGTCCGGACAGGGGCCTTTAATCAGCCCCAGCATTTT; CDR3aa: CSVRTGAFNQPQHF
v_gene: TRBV4-1; len: 16; j_gene: TRBJ1-4; d_gene: -; abundance: -; CDR3nt: TGCGCCAGCAGCCAAGACGGAACGCGCCGGAGCGAAAAACTGTTTTTT; CDR3aa: CASSQDGTRRSEKLFF
v_gene: TRBV18; len: 15; j_gene: TRBJ2-1; d_gene: TRBD2; abundance: -; CDR3nt: TGTGCCAGCTCACAGGTAGCGGGGGTTTACAATGAGCAGTTCTTC; CDR3aa: CASSQVAGVYNEQFF
v_gene: TRBV7-9; len: 14; j_gene: TRBJ2-7; d_gene: -; abundance: many; CDR3nt: TGTGCCAGCAGCTTATTTGGGGCTGATAGCGAGCAGTACTTC; CDR3aa: CASSLFGADSEQYF
v_gene: TRBV7-9; len: 13; j_gene: TRBJ2-7; d_gene: -; abundance: -; CDR3nt: TGTGCCAGCAGCCCCCGGACAGCCCAAGAACAGTACTTC; CDR3aa: CASSPRTAQEQYF
v_gene: TRBV5-1; len: 14; j_gene: TRBJ2-2; d_gene: TRBD1; abundance: -; CDR3nt: TGCGCCAGCAGCTTAAGGACAGGGGCCGGGGAGCTGTTTTTT; CDR3aa: CASSLRTGAGELFF
v_gene: TRBV6-5; len: 16; j_gene: TRBJ1-3; d_gene: -; abundance: -; CDR3nt: TGTGCCAGCAGTTACTCAGCCCGAACTTCTGGAAACACCATATATTTT; CDR3aa: CASSYSARTSGNTIYF
v_gene: TRBV5-1; len: 15; j_gene: TRBJ2-1; d_gene: TRBD1; abundance: -; CDR3nt: TGCGCCAGCACCCCCGGACAGGGGGCCTACAATGAGCAGTTCTTC; CDR3aa: CASTPGQGAYNEQFF
v_gene: TRBV7-6; len: 15; j_gene: TRBJ2-1; d_gene: -; abundance: once; CDR3nt: TGTGCCAGCAGCTTAGTCCCGGAAGCGACCGGTGAGCAGTTCTTC; CDR3aa: CASSLVPEATGEQFF
v_gene: TRBV27; len: 15; j_gene: TRBJ1-2; d_gene: -; abundance: -; CDR3nt: TGTGCCAGCAGTCCAATCGAACACAGAAACTATGGCTACACCTTC; CDR3aa: CASSPIEHRNYGYTF
v_gene: TRBV12-3/TRBV12-4; len: 13; j_gene: TRBJ1-1; d_gene: -; abundance: once; CDR3nt: TGTGCCAGCAGTTTTAACCAGGCCACTGAAGCTTTCTTT; CDR3aa: CASSFNQATEAFF
v_gene: TRBV7-2; len: 16; j_gene: TRBJ1-5; d_gene: -; abundance: -; CDR3nt: TGTGCCAGCAGCTCGCCCCCGGGGGGAAGCAATCAGCCCCAGCATTTT; CDR3aa: CASSSPPGGSNQPQHF
v_gene: TRBV6-2/TRBV6-3; len: 17; j_gene: TRBJ1-6; d_gene: -; abundance: -; CDR3nt: TGTGCCAGCAGTCCCCCGGCAGCGACGCCCTATAATTCACCCCTCCACTTT; CDR3aa: CASSPPAATPYNSPLHF
v_gene: TRBV7-2; len: 14; j_gene: TRBJ1-5; d_gene: -; abundance: -; CDR3nt: TGTGCCAGCAGCCCGGGGGGTAGCAATCAGCCCCAGCATTTT; CDR3aa: CASSPGGSNQPQHF
v_gene: TRBV11-2; len: 15; j_gene: TRBJ1-1; d_gene: -; abundance: -; CDR3nt: TGTGCCAGCAGCTTAAGTATGATCAGGGCGAATGAAGCTTTCTTT; CDR3aa: CASSLSMIRANEAFF
v_gene: TRBV11-2; len: 15; j_gene: TRBJ2-5; d_gene: -; abundance: -; CDR3nt: TGTGCCAGCAGCTTAGCCCCCGGGTGGCTGGGGACCCAGTACTTC; CDR3aa: CASSLAPGWLGTQYF
v_gene: TRBV3-1/TRBV3-2; len: 16; j_gene: TRBJ1-3; d_gene: TRBD1; abundance: -; CDR3nt: TGTGCCAGCAGCGCCCAGGACAGGGGGCATGGAAACACCATATATTTT; CDR3aa: CASSAQDRGHGNTIYF
v_gene: TRBV28; len: 15; j_gene: TRBJ2-7; d_gene: -; abundance: -; CDR3nt: TGTGCCAGCAGGGAGGGCCTCAGGAGCTCCTACGAGCAGTACTTC; CDR3aa: CASREGLRSSYEQYF
v_gene: TRBV6-1; len: 15; j_gene: TRBJ2-6; d_gene: -; abundance: few; CDR3nt: TGTGCCAGCAGTGAGGGGGGGGCGGGGGCCAACGTCCTGACTTTC; CDR3aa: CASSEGGAGANVLTF
v_gene: TRBV7-9; len: 15; j_gene: TRBJ1-1; d_gene: TRBD1; abundance: -; CDR3nt: TGTGCCAGCAGCTGGCTGGGGACAGCCAACACTGAAGCTTTCTTT; CDR3aa: CASSWLGTANTEAFF
v_gene: TRBV10-3; len: 17; j_gene: TRBJ2-2; d_gene: TRBD2; abundance: -; CDR3nt: TGTGCCATCAGTGAGTCTAGCGGGGGAACAGTAGCCGGGGAGCTGTTTTTT; CDR3aa: CAISESSGGTVAGELFF
v_gene: TRBV6-1; len: 15; j_gene: TRBJ1-2; d_gene: -; abundance: -; CDR3nt: TGTGCCAGCAGTGAATCCCCGGGAGGTCCCTATGGCTACACCTTC; CDR3aa: CASSESPGGPYGYTF
v_gene: TRBV18; len: 16; j_gene: TRBJ2-7; d_gene: -; abundance: -; CDR3nt: TGTGCCAGCTCACAAGACAGTCGAAGTTCGCTGTACGAGCAGTACTTC; CDR3aa: CASSQDSRSSLYEQYF
v_gene: TRBV19; len: 15; j_gene: TRBJ2-3; d_gene: -; abundance: many; CDR3nt: TGTGCCAGTAGTATAGTCCTTACAAGCACAGATACGCAGTATTTT; CDR3aa: CASSIVLTSTDTQYF
v_gene: TRBV7-3; len: 15; j_gene: TRBJ2-5; d_gene: TRBD1; abundance: -; CDR3nt: TGTGCCAGCAGCCGTGGACAGGGTACGCAAGAGACCCAGTACTTC; CDR3aa: CASSRGQGTQETQYF
v_gene: TRBV10-3; len: 15; j_gene: TRBJ1-6; d_gene: -; abundance: -; CDR3nt: TGTGCCATCAGTGAGTCCAGCAGAACGGGATCACCCCTCCACTTT; CDR3aa: CAISESSRTGSPLHF
v_gene: TRBV21-1; len: 16; j_gene: TRBJ1-3; d_gene: -; abundance: -; CDR3nt: TGTGCCAGCAGCAAGGGGAAACAGGGTAATGGAAACACCATATATTTT; CDR3aa: CASSKGKQGNGNTIYF